This T cell receptor beta chain was identified in a study of OX40 agonist ivuxolimab in advanced cancers. The wider study: Enrolled patients in dose escalation had cancers that were hepatocellular carcinoma, melanoma, renal cell or head and neck cancer.

CDR3 size: 15 residues. The V gene lost 2 bases and the J gene lost 0 bases, with 11 bases spanning the gap. Germline V gene data show CDR1 as SGDLS and CDR2 as YYNGEE. Data came from immunoSEQ multiplex PCR; TCRdb stores just in-frame clones and leaves some out. This sample has around 18,000 clones; approximately 83% occur once, and the top ten carry over 10%. This clone was counted a single time. This chain links TRBV9 with TRBJ1-1; TRBD1 might be the D (5 bases). The receptor was isolated from an adult with an advanced solid tumor such as melanoma, head and neck, liver or kidney cancer. The sequencing here drew on CD4+ or CD8+ T cells sorted from blood, taken in a trial of the OX40 agonist ivuxolimab. The CDR3: CASSVSHRLNTEAFF. CDR3 bases: TGTGCCAGCAGCGTTTCGCACAGGCTGAACACTGAAGCTTTCTTT.